A selection of T cell receptor beta chains follows, all from one sample in a study of CD8 T cells in ankylosing spondylitis. TCRdb re-called the 5' RACE reads with MiXCR, one entry per CDR3 protein. This sample has about 220,000 distinct CDR3 sequences, with about a sixth found just once. What was sequenced was blood, either unsorted or a sorted T cell fraction (not recorded which). The receptors originated from a male donor with ankylosing spondylitis. Both conserved end residues are trimmed from each CDR3. Rows may omit the clone size; those that give it use once, few, many or a size class.

cdr3_aa | v_call | clone_size
ASSPIRGLLEPDEKLF | TRBV5-6 | -
ASSQDEQGFLNEQF | TRBV4-2 | few
ASSVSPFGQGYGYT | TRBV9 | few
ASSYLRGGREAF | TRBV6-5 | -
ASRRDSRTDTQY | TRBV28 | few
ASSLASGRAGEQF | TRBV6-2/TRBV6-3 | -
AISEGGTDTQY | TRBV10-3 | few
ASGSGYEQY | TRBV2 | -
ASSQVIVTNTGELF | TRBV4-1 | -
ASSLTGAQRERETQY | TRBV9 | -
ASSKVLVFGTGGHEQY | TRBV3-1 | -
ASMDGGETQY | TRBV27 | many
ASSEGAGGLTDTQY | TRBV11-2 | -
ASSQGDERGNEQF | TRBV4-1 | -
ASSLIEGALEEKLF | TRBV7-9 | few
ASSQETRREQY | TRBV3-1 | -
ASSPDRAGELF | TRBV27 | many
ASSFSGDSNYGYT | TRBV27 | few
ASSPGLGLMNTEAF | TRBV7-8 | -
ASRNLGTPAGYT | TRBV6-5 | -
SDRDFTDTQY | TRBV29-1 | many
ATSDGLAGAVYNEQF | TRBV24-1 | -
ASRAGGLNTGELF | TRBV4-2 | -
ASSQDPTTNYGYT | TRBV4-2 | few
SAREQVSSYEQY | TRBV20-1 | few
ASSHGSGGYEQY | TRBV7-9 | once
ASSADRRGNEKLF | TRBV12-3/TRBV12-4 | -
ASRVVGGNQPQH | TRBV27 | few
ATSRSGGRGELF | TRBV15 | few
ASSLGLAPKYGQY | TRBV12-3/TRBV12-4 | few
ASSYFTGNNEQF | TRBV6-5 | -
ASSDQRGLADEQY | TRBV2 | few
ASSVEGTSIRRF | TRBV9 | -
SAPYSSRGAL | TRBV20-1 | -
ASFPREPDTQY | TRBV28 | -
SAREWGNTEAF | TRBV20-1 | few
ASSRTGEETQY | TRBV7-9 | -
ASSESVSVPTDEQF | TRBV6-1 | few
ASSRPRDTEAF | TRBV4-1 | -
SVEEGGVSTDTQY | TRBV29-1 | few
ASSRLIGGGANTGELF | TRBV4-1 | few